One and the same sample provided the 15 T cell receptor beta chains below, sequenced in a study of cytomegalovirus exposure and HLA in healthy donors. The PCR contained 60 Vbeta and 13 Jbeta primers. The repertoire was sequenced with immunoSEQ multiplex PCR; TCRdb's copy has only in-frame clones and lacks some. The data hold around 100,000 clones, with around 77% observed a single time. The sample consisted of PBMCs. The receptors derive from a woman aged 25 to 39 in good health and CMV-seropositive.

DNA of the CDR3: TGTGCCAGCAGCCGCCCACTTTTCACCGGGGAGCTGTTTTTT. Its translation is CASSRPLFTGELFF. The rearrangement joins TRBV7-9 to TRBJ2-2, with unresolved D. The CDR3 is 14 residues long. Germline assignment: CDR1 SEHNR and CDR2 FQNEAQ (reference sequence). Deletions cut 5 bases from V and 4 bases from J, with 11 bases between.

This chain links TRBV5-1 with TRBJ1-6; 8 bases fit TRBD1. The CDR3 spans 18 residues. Looked up from germline, CDR1 is SGHRS and CDR2 is YFSETQ. After removal of 3 bases from V and 0 bases from J, the junction contained 8 bases not matched to a gene. As DNA, the CDR3 is TGCGCCAGCAGCTGGGGACAGGAATACCTCTCCTATAATTCACCCCTCCACTTT. As protein: CASSWGQEYLSYNSPLHF.

In its sample, this clone was seen once. V usage is TRBV2 and J usage is TRBJ2-3; the match to TRBD2 covers 7 bases. Germline-derived CDR1 and CDR2 are SNHLY and FYNNEI. The CDR3 has 14 residues. V gave up 1 base and J gave up 2 bases; unmatched junction bases: 0. The CDR3 is CASSEGDYTDTQYF. The CDR3 DNA reads TGTGCCAGCAGTGAAGGGGACTACACAGATACGCAGTATTTT.

The chain joins TRBV28 to TRBJ1-5; TRBD1 matches 8 bases. V shed 6 bases and J 9 bases; nucleotides not matched to a gene: 13. This CDR3 has 15 residues. Germline assignment: CDR1 MDHEN and CDR2 SYDVKM. CDR3 DNA: TGTGCCAGCAGCCCTGGGACAGGTGGGAGTCTGCCCCAGCATTTT. This codes for CASSPGTGGSLPQHF. Together with reference TRBV28 and TRBJ1-5, the CDR3 gives the full variable domain: DVKVTQSSRYLVKRTGEKVFLECVQDMDHENMFWYRQDPGLGLRLIYFSYDVKMKEKGDIPEGYSVSREKKERFSLILESASTNQTSMYLCASSPGTGGSLPQHFGDGTRLSIL.

The rearrangement uses TRBV30 and TRBJ2-3; D might be TRBD2 (6 bases). The germline gives CDR1 GTSNPN, CDR2 SVGIG (reference sequence). The CDR3 sequence is 11 residues long. This chain's CDR3 is CAGGYTDTQYF. The CDR3 DNA sequence: TGTGCTGGGGGGTACACAGATACGCAGTATTTT.

V gene TRBV10-3 combines with J gene TRBJ2-7; 8 bases are a match to TRBD2. From germline, CDR1 is ENHRY and CDR2 SYGVKD. J gave up 1 base and V 11 bases, and 10 bases lay outside the gene matches. This CDR3 is built from 14 residues. CDR3 amino acids: CAAGGDYLSYEQYF. In nucleotides, the CDR3 is TGTGCCGCCGGGGGGGACTACCTTTCCTACGAGCAGTACTTC.

The rearrangement joins TRBV7-9 to TRBJ1-3; D not certain. Per germline, CDR1 SEHNR and CDR2 FQNEAQ (reference sequence). CDR3 length: 14 residues. The V end lost 1 base, the J end lost 0 bases, and 4 bases lay between the germline ends. In DNA, the CDR3 is TGTGCCAGCAGCTTAGGTAACTCTGGAAACACCATATATTTT. This gives the protein CASSLGNSGNTIYF.

The sample holds a few counts of this clone. V gene TRBV6-5 combines with J gene TRBJ1-6; a possible D gene is TRBD1 (6 bases). The CDR3 is 12 residues long. The germline V and J ends were trimmed by 6 bases and 6 bases, with 6 bases remaining between them. The V gene's germline CDR1 is MNHEY and CDR2 SVGAGI. This CDR3 is CASRQGNSPLHF. The CDR3 DNA reads TGTGCCAGCAGACAGGGTAATTCACCCCTCCACTTT.

This clone was counted a single time. The rearrangement links TRBV7-2 to TRBJ1-6; possibly TRBD1 for D (6 bases). From germline, CDR1 is SGHTA and CDR2 FQGNSA. V was trimmed by 1 base and J by 7 bases, leaving 11 bases between them. CDR3 length: 15 residues. CDR3 residues: CASSLGTGQNSPLHF. The CDR3 DNA reads TGTGCCAGCAGCTTAGGTACAGGGCAGAATTCACCCCTCCACTTT.

The chain joins TRBV11-1 to TRBJ2-1, with TRBD1 matching over 7 bases. The CDR3 length is 19 residues. Germline CDR1 reads SGHAT; CDR2 reads FQDESV (reference sequence). The V and J ends lost 2 bases and 5 bases, in that order; junction bases with no gene match: 18. CDR3 sequence: CASSLRLWGTALNDNEQFF. DNA for the CDR3: TGTGCCAGCAGCTTACGCCTTTGGGGGACAGCTCTAAACGACAATGAGCAGTTCTTC.

In the case of this clone: The junction and the germline gene differ at one end; a read error may be behind it. The chain is built from TRBV29-1 and TRBJ1-4, with 7 positions matching TRBD1. Germline assignment: CDR1 SQVTM and CDR2 ANQGSEA. The CDR3 covers 14 residues. The DNA for the CDR3 is TGCAGCGTGGCAGAGGGGGCAACTGATGAAAAACTGTTTTTT. It translates to CSVAEGATDEKLFF.

The CDR3 reads CASSVQSTNEKLFF. In DNA form, the CDR3 reads TGCGCCAGCAGCGTACAGTCAACTAATGAAAAACTGTTTTTT. V usage is TRBV5-1 and J usage is TRBJ1-4; D unclear. Per germline, CDR1 SGHRS and CDR2 YFSETQ. Trimming stripped 4 bases from V and 0 bases from J, with 7 bases between. The CDR3 has 14 residues.

This clone was detected only a few times. This sequence joins TRBV30 and TRBJ2-5, with 8 bases fitting TRBD1. The J call may be mistaken, given a closer DNA end match to TRBJ2-7. The CDR3 spans 16 residues. Germline values: CDR1 GTSNPN, CDR2 SVGIG (reference sequence). In nucleotides, the CDR3 is TGTGCCTGGAGTGTAGGGACAGGCTTGTCAGCCTACGAGCAGTACTTC. Translation: CAWSVGTGLSAYEQYF.

This clone was recorded once. The chain combines TRBV5-1 with TRBJ2-1, with TRBD1 matching 12 bases. This CDR3 spans 13 amino acids. Germline CDR1 reads SGHRS; CDR2 reads YFSETQ. Germline trimming cut 4 bases from V and 11 bases from J; bases unmatched to any gene: 4. In nucleotides, the CDR3 is TGCGCCAGCAGCCCGGGACAGGGGGCCCAGCAGTTCTTC. Its translation is CASSPGQGAQQFF.

V gene TRBV7-3 combines with J gene TRBJ2-2; 11 nucleotides align to TRBD1. The germline V gene has CDR1 SGHTA and CDR2 FQGTGA. There are 16 residues in the CDR3. With V trimmed by 5 bases and J by 4 bases, 6 bases remained unmatched. Here the CDR3 DNA reads TGTGCCAGCAGCCGCACCGGGACAGGGGGCACCGGGGAGCTGTTTTTT. It yields the protein CASSRTGTGGTGELFF.